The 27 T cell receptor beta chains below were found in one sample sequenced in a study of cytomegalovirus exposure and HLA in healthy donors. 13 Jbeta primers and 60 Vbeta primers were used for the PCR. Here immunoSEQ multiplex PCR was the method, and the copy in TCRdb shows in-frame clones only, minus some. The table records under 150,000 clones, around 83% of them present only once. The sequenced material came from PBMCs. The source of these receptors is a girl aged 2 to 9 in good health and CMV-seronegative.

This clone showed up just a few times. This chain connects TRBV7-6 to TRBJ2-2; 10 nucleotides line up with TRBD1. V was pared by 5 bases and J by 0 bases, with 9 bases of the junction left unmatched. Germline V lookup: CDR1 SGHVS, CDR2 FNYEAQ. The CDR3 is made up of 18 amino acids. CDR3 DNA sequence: TGTGCCAGCAGCCCACGGGACAGGGGTAGCGCGAACACCGGGGAGCTGTTTTTT. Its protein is CASSPRDRGSANTGELFF. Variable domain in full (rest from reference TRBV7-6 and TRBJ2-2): GAGVSQSPRYKVTKRGQDVALRCDPISGHVSLYWYRQALGQGPEFLTYFNYEAQQDKSGLPNDRFSAERPEGSISTLTIQRTEQRDSAMYRCASSPRDRGSANTGELFFGEGSRLTVL.

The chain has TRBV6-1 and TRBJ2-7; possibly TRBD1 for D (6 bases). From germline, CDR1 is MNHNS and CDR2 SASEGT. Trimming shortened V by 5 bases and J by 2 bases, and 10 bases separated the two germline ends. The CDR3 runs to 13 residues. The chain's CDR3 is CASSWDTTYEQYF. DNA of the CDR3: TGTGCCAGCAGTTGGGACACCACCTACGAGCAGTACTTC.

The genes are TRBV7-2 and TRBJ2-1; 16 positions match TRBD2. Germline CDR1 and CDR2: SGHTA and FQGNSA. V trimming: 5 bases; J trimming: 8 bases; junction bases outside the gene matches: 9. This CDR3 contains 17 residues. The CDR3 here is CASSRPGLAGGQDEQFF. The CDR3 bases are TGTGCCAGCAGCCGGCCGGGACTAGCGGGAGGGCAAGATGAGCAGTTCTTC.

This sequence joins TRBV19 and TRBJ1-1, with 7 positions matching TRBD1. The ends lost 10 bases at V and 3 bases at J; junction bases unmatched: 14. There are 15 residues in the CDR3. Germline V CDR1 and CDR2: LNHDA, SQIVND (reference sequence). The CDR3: CATFPSGRGDTEAFF. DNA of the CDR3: TGTGCCACCTTCCCGTCGGGCAGGGGGGACACTGAAGCTTTCTTT. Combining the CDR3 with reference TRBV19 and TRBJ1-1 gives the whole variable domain DGGITQSPKYLFRKEGQNVTLSCEQNLNHDAMYWYRQDPGQGLRLIYYSQIVNDFQKGDIAEGYSVSREKKESFPLTVTSAQKNPTAFYLCATFPSGRGDTEAFFGQGTRLTVV.

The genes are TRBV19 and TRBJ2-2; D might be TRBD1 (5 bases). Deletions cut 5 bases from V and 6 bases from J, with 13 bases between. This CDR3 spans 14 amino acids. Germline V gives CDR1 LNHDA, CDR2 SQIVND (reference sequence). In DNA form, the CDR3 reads TGTGCCAGTAGTCCTCGACCCAGGGCCGGGGAGCTGTTTTTT. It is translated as CASSPRPRAGELFF.

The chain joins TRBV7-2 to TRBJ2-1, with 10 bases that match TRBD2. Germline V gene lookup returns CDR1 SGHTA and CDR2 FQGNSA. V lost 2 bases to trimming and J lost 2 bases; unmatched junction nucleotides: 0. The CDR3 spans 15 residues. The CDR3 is CASSLSGGAYNEQFF. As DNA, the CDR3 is TGTGCCAGCAGCTTAAGCGGGGGGGCCTACAATGAGCAGTTCTTC.

This CDR3 is CASSNNQNTEAFF. The DNA of the CDR3 is TGTGCCAGTAGTAACAACCAGAACACTGAAGCTTTCTTT. The V call is TRBV19, the J call TRBJ1-1; D gene unclear. CDR3 length: 13 residues. Germline assignment: CDR1 LNHDA and CDR2 SQIVND (reference sequence). Trimming took 4 bases from V and 1 from J, leaving 7 bases between them.

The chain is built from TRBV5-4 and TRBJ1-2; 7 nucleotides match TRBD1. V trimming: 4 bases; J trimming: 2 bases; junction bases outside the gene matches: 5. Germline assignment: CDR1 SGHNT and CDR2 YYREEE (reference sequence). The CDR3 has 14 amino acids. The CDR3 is CASSTPTGNYGYTF. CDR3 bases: TGTGCCAGCAGCACCCCGACAGGGAACTATGGCTACACCTTC.

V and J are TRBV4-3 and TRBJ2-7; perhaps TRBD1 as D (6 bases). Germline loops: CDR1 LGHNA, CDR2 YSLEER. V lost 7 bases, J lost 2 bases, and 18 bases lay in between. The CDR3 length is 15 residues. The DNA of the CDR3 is TGCGCCAGCAAGCCAAGCTGGGACAATGCCTACGAGCAGTACTTC. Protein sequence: CASKPSWDNAYEQYF.

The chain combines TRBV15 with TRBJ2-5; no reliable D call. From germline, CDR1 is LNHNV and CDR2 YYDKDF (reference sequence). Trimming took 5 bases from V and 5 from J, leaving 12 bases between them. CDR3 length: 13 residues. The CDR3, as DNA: TGTGCCACCAGCTACGACAAACAGGAGACCCAGTACTTC. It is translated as CATSYDKQETQYF.

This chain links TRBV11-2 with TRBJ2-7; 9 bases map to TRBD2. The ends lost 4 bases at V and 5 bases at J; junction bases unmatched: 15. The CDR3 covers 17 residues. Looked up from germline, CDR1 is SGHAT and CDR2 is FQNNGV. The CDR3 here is CASSSSNLSGSSNEQYF. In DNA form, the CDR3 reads TGTGCCAGCAGCTCATCAAACCTTAGCGGGAGTTCCAACGAGCAGTACTTC.

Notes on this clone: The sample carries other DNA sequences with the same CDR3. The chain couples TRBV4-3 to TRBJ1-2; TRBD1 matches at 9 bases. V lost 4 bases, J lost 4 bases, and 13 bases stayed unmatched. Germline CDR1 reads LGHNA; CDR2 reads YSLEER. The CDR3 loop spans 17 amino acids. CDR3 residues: CASSPTPSRQGGYGYTF. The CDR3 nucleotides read TGCGCCAGCAGCCCCACACCCTCCCGACAGGGGGGCTATGGCTACACCTTC.

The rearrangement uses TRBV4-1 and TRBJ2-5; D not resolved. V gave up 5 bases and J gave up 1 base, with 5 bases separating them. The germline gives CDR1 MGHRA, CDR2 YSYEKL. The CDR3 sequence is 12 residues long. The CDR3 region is CASSAVQETQYF. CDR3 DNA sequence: TGCGCCAGCAGCGCAGTCCAAGAGACCCAGTACTTC.

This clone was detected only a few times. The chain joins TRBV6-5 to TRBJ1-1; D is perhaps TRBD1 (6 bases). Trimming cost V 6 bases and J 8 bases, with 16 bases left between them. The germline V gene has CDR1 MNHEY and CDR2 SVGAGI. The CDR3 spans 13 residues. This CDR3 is CASRITQGQEAFF. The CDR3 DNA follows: TGTGCCAGCAGGATTACGCAGGGACAAGAAGCTTTCTTT.

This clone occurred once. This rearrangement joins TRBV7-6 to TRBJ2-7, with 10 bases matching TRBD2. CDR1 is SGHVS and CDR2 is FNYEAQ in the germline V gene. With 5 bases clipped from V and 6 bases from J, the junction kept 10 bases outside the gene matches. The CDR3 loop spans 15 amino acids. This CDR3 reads CASSGIAGGSGEQYF. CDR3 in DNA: TGTGCCAGCAGCGGGATAGCGGGAGGTTCGGGCGAGCAGTACTTC.

Written as DNA, the CDR3 is TGTGCCAGCAGCCAAACGGGACTAGCGGAGTACGAGCAGTACTTC. Encoded protein: CASSQTGLAEYEQYF. The chain joins TRBV7-9 to TRBJ2-7; 11 bases fit TRBD2. The V and J ends lost 5 bases and 4 bases, in that order; junction bases with no gene match: 7. Germline-derived CDR1 and CDR2 are SEHNR and FQNEAQ (reference sequence). This CDR3 is 15 amino acids long.

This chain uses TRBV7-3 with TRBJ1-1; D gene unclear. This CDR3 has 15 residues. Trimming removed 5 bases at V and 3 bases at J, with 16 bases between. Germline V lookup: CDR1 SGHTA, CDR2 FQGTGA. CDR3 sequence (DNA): TGTGCCAGCAGCAGTGGACCGAGAGGGTACACTGAAGCTTTCTTT. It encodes CASSSGPRGYTEAFF.

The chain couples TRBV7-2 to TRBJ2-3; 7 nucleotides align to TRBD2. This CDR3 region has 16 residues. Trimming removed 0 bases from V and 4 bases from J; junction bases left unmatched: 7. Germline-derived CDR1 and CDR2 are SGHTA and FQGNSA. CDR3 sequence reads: CASSLAPSGGADTQYF. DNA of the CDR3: TGTGCCAGCAGCTTAGCCCCTAGCGGTGGGGCAGATACGCAGTATTTT.

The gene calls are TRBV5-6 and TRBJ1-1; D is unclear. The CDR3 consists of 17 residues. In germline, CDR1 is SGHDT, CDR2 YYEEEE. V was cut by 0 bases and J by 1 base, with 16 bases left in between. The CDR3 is CASSLGSRQRPNTEAFF. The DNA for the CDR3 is TGTGCCAGCAGCTTGGGGTCTCGGCAGCGTCCGAACACTGAAGCTTTCTTT.

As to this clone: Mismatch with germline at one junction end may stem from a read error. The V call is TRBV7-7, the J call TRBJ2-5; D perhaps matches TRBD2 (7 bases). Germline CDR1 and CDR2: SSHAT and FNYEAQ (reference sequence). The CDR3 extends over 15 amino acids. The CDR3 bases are TGTGCTAGCAGTTCAATGGAGGGGGGGCAAGAGACCCAGTACTTC. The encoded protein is CASSSMEGGQETQYF. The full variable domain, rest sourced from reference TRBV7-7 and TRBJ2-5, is GAGVSQSPRYKVTKRGQDVTLRCDPISSHATLYWYQQALGQGPEFLTYFNYEAQPDKSGLPSDRFSAERPEGSISTLTIQRTEQRDSAMYRCASSSMEGGQETQYFGPGTRLLVL.

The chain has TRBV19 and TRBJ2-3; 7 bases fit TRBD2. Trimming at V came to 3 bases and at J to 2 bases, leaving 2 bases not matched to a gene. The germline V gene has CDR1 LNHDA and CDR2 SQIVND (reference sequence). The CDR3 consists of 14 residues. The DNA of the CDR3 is TGTGCCAGTAGTATGACTAGCCTCACAGATACGCAGTATTTT. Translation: CASSMTSLTDTQYF.

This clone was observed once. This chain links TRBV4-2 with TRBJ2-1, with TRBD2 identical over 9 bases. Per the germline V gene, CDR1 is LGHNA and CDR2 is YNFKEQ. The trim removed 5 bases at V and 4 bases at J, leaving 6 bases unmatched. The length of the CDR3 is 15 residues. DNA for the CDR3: TGTGCCAGCAGCGCCGACCTAGCGGGGTACAATGAGCAGTTCTTC. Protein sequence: CASSADLAGYNEQFF.

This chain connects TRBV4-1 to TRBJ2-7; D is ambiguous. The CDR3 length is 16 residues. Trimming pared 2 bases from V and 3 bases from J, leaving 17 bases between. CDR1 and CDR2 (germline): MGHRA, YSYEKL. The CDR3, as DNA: TGCGCCAGCAGCCAATCCCATCCACCTACCATCTACGAGCAGTACTTC. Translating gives CASSQSHPPTIYEQYF.

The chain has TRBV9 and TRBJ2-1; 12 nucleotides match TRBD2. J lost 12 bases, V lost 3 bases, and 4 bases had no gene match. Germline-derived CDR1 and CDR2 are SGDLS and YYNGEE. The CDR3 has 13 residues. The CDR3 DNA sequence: TGTGCCAGCAGCGCTAGCGGGAGGGCGGGGCAGTTCTTC. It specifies CASSASGRAGQFF.

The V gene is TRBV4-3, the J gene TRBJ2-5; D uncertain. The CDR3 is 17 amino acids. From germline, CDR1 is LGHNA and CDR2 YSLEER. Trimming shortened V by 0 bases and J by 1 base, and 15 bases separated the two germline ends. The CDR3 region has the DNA TGCGCCAGCAGCCAAGATAGGTCTAGAAACTTCCAAGAGACCCAGTACTTC. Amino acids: CASSQDRSRNFQETQYF.

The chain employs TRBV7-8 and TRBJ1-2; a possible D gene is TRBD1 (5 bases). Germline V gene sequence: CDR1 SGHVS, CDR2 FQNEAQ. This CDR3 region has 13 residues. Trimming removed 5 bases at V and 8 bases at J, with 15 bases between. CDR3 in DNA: TGTGCCAGCAGCCAAGCAGGGTTCCGGGGCTACACCTTC. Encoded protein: CASSQAGFRGYTF.

The CDR3 loop is CAISRLPSGTRVTGNTIYF. For the CDR3, the DNA is TGTGCCATCAGTCGTTTACCCTCCGGGACAAGAGTTACTGGAAACACCATATATTTT. The chain uses TRBV10-3 and TRBJ1-3; D might be TRBD1 (6 bases). Germline-derived CDR1 and CDR2 are ENHRY and SYGVKD. This CDR3 spans 19 amino acids. V dropped 5 bases and J dropped 2 bases, with 25 bases sitting between them.